The clone carrying this T cell receptor beta chain has more than one count but fewer than ten. Its antigen is currently unknown. Via MiXCR, TCRdb re-called the 5' RACE reads, giving one row per CDR3 protein. The table records some 100,000 distinct CDR3 sequences, around 10% of them present only once. Noted time point: sample taken at primary tumor resection. The input material, whole RNA from tumor, nontumor lung or frozen PBMC, was sequenced unsorted. The donor group consisted of 55 to 85 patients who had untreated, early-stage non-small cell lung cancer. This entry belongs to a study of spatial heterogeneity in lung cancer. Overall study context: The library had UMIs, and each TCR and UMI pair averaged more than ten raw reads. Findings and limits, study-wide: At resection, ubiquitous expanded tumor TCRs appeared in blood more than at follow-up.

The junction had 4 bases not matched to a gene; V was cut back by 3 bases and J by 6 bases. Germline V gene lookup returns CDR1 SGHTA and CDR2 FQGNSA. This CDR3 region has 15 residues. The receptor comes from a male donor with early-stage non-small cell lung cancer. The rearrangement uses TRBV7-2 and TRBJ2-7, with 14 nucleotides matching TRBD2. The material was PBMCs, obtained at surgery. The DNA for the CDR3 is TGTGCCAGCAGCTTGACTAGCGGGAGGGCCGGCGAGCAGTACTTC. It is translated as CASSLTSGRAGEQYF.